This T cell receptor (beta chain) was sequenced in a study of T cell responses to AZD1222 COVID-19 vaccine. Germline V CDR1 and CDR2: SGHTA, FQGNSA. There are 16 residues in the CDR3. The V segment lost 5 bases and the J segment 2 bases; nucleotides outside the gene matches: 7. Sequencing was performed with immunoSEQ multiplex PCR; in TCRdb, only in-frame clones are kept and a portion is missing. Among about 200,000 clones listed, roughly 94% were seen once. The sequence was obtained from an adult who received the MenACWY meningococcal vaccine as a control. The chain has TRBV7-2 and TRBJ2-3; 10 bases are shared with TRBD1. This sample comprised peripheral blood, obtained 28 days after the second dose of the MenACWY control vaccine. The CDR3 here is CASSKRQGAFTDTQYF. As DNA, the CDR3 is TGTGCCAGCAGCAAAAGACAGGGGGCTTTCACAGATACGCAGTATTTT. Full variable domain (outside the CDR3, taken from reference TRBV7-2 and TRBJ2-3): GAGVSQSPSNKVTEKGKDVELRCDPISGHTALYWYRQSLGQGLEFLIYFQGNSAPDKSGLPSDRFSAERTGGSVSTLTIQRTQQEDSAVYLCASSKRQGAFTDTQYFGPGTRLTVL.